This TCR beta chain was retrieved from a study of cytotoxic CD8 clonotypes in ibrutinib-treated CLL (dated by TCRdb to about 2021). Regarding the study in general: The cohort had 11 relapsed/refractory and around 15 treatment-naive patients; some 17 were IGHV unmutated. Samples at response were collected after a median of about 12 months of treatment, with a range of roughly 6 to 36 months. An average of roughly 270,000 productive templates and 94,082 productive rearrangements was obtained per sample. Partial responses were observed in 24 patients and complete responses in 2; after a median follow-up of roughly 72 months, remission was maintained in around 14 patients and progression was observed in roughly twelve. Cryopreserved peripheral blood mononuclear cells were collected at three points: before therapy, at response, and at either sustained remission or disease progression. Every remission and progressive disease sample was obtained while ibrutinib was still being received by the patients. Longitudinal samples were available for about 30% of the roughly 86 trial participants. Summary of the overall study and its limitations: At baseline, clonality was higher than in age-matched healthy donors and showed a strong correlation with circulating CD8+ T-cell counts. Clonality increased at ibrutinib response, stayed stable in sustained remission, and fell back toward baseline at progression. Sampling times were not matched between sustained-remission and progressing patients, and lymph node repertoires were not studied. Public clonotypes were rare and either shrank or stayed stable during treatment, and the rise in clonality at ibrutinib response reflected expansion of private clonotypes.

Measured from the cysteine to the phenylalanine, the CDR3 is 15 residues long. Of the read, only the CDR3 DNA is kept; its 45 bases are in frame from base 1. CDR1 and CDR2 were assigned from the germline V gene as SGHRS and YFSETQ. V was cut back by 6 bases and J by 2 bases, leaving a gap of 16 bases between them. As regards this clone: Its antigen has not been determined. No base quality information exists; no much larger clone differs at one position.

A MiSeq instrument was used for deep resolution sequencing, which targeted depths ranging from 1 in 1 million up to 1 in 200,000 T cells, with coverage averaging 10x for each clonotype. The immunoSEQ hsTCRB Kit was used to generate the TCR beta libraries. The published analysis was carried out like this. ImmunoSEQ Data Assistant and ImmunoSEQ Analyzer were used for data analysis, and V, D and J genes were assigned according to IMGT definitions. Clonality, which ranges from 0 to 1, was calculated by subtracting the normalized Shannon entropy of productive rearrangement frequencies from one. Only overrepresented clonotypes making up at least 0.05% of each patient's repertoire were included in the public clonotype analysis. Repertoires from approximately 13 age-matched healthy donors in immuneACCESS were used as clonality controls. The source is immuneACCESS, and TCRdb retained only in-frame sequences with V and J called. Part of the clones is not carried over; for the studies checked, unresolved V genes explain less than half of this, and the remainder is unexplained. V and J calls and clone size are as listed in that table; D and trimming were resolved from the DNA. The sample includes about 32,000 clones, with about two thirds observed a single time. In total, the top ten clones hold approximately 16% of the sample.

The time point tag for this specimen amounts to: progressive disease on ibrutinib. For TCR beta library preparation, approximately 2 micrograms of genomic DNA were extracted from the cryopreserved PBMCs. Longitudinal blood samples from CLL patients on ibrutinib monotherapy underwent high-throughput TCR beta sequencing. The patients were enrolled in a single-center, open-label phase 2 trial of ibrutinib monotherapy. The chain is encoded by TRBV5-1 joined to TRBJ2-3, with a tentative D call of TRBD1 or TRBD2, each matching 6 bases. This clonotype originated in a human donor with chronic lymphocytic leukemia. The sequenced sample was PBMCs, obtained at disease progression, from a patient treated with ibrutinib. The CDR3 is CASTEGGRFTDTQYF. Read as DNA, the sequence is TGCGCCAGCACCGAGGGGGGCCGGTTCACAGATACGCAGTATTTT.